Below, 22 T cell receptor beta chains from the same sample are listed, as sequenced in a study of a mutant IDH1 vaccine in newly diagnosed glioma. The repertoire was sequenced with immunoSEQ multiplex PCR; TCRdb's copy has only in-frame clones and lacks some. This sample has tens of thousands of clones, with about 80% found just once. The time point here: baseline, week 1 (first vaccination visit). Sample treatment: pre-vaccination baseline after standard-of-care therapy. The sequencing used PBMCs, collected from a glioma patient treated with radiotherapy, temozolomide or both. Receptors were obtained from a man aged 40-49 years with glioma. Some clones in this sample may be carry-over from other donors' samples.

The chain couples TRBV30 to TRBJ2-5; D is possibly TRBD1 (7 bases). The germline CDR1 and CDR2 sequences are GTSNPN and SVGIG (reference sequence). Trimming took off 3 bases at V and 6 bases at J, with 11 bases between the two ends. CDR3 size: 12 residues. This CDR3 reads CAWREGAQTQYF. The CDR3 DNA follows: TGTGCCTGGAGGGAGGGGGCCCAGACCCAGTACTTC. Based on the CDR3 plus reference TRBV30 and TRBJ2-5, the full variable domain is SQTIHQWPATLVQPVGSPLSLECTVEGTSNPNLYWYRQAAGRGLQLLFYSVGIGQISSEVPQNLSASRPQDRQFILSSKKLLLSDSGFYLCAWREGAQTQYFGPGTRLLVL.

The CDR3 nucleotides read TGTGCCAGCAGTTACCACGGACAGGGGACCACAGATACGCAGTATTTT. The encoded protein is CASSYHGQGTTDTQYF. The chain links TRBV6-5 to TRBJ2-3, with 9 bases identical to TRBD1. The CDR3 is made up of 16 amino acids. Germline V CDR1 and CDR2: MNHEY, SVGAGI. V was pared by 2 bases and J by 2 bases, with 5 bases of the junction left unmatched.

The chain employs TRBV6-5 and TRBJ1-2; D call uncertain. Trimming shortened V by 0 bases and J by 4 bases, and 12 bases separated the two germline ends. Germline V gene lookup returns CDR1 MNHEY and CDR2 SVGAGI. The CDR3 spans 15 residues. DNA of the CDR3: TGTGCCAGCAGTTACTCGGGCAGACGTACCTATGGCTACACCTTC. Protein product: CASSYSGRRTYGYTF.

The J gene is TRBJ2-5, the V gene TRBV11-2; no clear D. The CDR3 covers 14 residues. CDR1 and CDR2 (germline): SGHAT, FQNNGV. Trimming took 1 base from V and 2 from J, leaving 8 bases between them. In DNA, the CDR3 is TGTGCCAGCAGCTTAGGGCTCCAACAAGAGACCCAGTACTTC. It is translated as CASSLGLQQETQYF.

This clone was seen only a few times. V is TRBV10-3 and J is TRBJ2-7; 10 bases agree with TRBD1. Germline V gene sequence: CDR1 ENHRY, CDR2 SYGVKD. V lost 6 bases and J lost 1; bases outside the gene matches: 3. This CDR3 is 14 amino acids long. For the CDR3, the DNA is TGTGCCATCAGCCGACAGGGGGCTTCCTACGAGCAGTACTTC. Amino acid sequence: CAISRQGASYEQYF.

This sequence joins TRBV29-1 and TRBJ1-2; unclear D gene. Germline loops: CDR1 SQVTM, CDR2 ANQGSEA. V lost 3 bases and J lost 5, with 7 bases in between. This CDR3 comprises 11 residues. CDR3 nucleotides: TGCAGCGTTGACCCGGGGTATGGCTACACCTTC. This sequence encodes CSVDPGYGYTF. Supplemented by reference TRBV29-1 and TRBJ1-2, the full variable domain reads SAVISQKPSRDICQRGTSLTIQCQVDSQVTMMFWYRQQPGQSLTLIATANQGSEATYESGFVIDKFPISRPNLTFSTLTVSNMSPEDSSIYLCSVDPGYGYTFGSGTRLTVV.

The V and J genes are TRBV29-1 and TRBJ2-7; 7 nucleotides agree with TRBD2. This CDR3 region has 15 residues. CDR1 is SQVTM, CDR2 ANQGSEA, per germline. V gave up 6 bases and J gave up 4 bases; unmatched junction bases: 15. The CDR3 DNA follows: TGCAGCGTCGAACTTCGGGGGGAAGGGAAATACGAGCAGTACTTC. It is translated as CSVELRGEGKYEQYF.

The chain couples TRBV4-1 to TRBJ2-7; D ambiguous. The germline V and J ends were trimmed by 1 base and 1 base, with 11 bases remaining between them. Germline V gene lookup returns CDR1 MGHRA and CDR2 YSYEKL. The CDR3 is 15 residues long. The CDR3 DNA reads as TGCGCCAGCAGCCAAGGTCCAGGAAGATCCTACGAGCAGTACTTC. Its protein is CASSQGPGRSYEQYF.

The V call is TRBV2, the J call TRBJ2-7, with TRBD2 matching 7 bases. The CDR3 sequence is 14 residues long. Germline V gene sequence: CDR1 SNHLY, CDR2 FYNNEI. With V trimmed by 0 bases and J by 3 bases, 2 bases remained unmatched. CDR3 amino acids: CASSEAGRGYEQYF. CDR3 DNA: TGTGCCAGCAGTGAAGCTGGGAGGGGCTACGAGCAGTACTTC.

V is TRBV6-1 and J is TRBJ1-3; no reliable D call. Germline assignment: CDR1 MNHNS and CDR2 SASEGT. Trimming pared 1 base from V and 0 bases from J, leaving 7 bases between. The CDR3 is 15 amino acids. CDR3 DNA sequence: TGTGCCAGCAGTGAAGGTCTTGGCTCTGGAAACACCATATATTTT. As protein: CASSEGLGSGNTIYF.

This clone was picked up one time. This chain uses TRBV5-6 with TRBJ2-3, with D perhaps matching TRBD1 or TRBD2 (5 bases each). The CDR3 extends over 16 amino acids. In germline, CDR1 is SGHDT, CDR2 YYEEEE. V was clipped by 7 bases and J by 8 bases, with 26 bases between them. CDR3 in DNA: TGTGCCAGCCGTCTCAAACCCGGGACGGCTACCGGTACGCAGTATTTT. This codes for CASRLKPGTATGTQYF.

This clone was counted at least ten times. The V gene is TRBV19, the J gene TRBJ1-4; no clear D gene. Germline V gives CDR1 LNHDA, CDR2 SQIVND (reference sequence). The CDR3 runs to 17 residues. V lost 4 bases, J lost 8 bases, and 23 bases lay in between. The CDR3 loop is CASSTPGGPRVREKLFF. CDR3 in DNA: TGTGCCAGTAGTACCCCAGGCGGGCCGCGGGTAAGGGAAAAACTGTTTTTT. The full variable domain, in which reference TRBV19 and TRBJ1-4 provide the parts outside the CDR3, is DGGITQSPKYLFRKEGQNVTLSCEQNLNHDAMYWYRQDPGQGLRLIYYSQIVNDFQKGDIAEGYSVSREKKESFPLTVTSAQKNPTAFYLCASSTPGGPRVREKLFFGSGTQLSVL.

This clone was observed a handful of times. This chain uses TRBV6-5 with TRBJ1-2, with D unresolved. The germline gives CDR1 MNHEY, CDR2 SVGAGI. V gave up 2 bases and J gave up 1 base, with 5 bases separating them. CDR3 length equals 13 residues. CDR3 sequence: CASSYRVNYGYTF. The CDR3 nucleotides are TGTGCCAGCAGTTACAGGGTTAACTATGGCTACACCTTC.

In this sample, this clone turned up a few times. The chain's CDR3 is CASSLHRDQPQHF. CDR3 nucleotides: TGTGCCAGCTCACTTCACAGAGATCAGCCCCAGCATTTT. V is TRBV18 and J is TRBJ1-5; no definite D call. Germline V gene lookup returns CDR1 KGHSH and CDR2 LQKENI. With 4 bases removed from V and 5 bases from J, the gap between germline ends came to 9 bases. The CDR3 length is 13 residues.

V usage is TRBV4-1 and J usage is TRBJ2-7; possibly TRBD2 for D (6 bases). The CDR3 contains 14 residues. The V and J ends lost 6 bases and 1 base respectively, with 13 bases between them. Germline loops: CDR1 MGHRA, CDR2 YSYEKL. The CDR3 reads CASSLAGGSYEQYF. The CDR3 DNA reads TGCGCCAGCAGTTTGGCCGGGGGATCCTACGAGCAGTACTTC.

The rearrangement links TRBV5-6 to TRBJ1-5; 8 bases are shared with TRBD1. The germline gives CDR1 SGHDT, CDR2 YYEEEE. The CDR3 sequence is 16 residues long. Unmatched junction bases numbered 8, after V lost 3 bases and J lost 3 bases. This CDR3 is CASSSWGQVLNQPQHF. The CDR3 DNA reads TGTGCCAGCAGCTCCTGGGGACAGGTACTCAATCAGCCCCAGCATTTT. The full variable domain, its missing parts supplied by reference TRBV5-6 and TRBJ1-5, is DAGVTQSPTHLIKTRGQQVTLRCSPKSGHDTVSWYQQALGQGPQFIFQYYEEEERQRGNFPDRFSGHQFPNYSSELNVNALLLGDSALYLCASSSWGQVLNQPQHFGDGTRLSIL.

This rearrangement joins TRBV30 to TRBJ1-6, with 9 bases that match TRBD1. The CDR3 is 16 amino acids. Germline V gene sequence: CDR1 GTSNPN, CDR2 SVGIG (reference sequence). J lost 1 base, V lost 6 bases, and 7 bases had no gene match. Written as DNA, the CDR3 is TGTGCCTGTCAGACAGGGGGAGGATCCTATAATTCACCCCTCCACTTT. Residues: CACQTGGGSYNSPLHF.

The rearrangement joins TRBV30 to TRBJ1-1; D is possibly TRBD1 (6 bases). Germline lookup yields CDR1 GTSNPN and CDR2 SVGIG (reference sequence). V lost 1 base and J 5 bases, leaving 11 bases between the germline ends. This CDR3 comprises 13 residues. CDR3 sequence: CAWSEGEGTEAFF. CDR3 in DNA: TGTGCCTGGAGTGAGGGGGAGGGAACTGAAGCTTTCTTT.

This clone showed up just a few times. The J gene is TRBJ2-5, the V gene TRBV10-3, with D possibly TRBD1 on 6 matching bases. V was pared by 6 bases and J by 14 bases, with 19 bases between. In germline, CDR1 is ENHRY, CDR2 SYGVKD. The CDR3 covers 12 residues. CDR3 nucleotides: TGTGCCATCAGCACGATCGGGACACACCTATACTTC. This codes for CAISTIGTHLYF.

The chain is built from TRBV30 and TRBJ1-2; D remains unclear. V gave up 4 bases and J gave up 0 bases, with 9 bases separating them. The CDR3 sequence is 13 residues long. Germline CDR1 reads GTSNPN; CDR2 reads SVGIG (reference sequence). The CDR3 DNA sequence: TGTGCCTGGAATCGGCCACCTAACTATGGCTACACCTTC. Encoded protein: CAWNRPPNYGYTF.

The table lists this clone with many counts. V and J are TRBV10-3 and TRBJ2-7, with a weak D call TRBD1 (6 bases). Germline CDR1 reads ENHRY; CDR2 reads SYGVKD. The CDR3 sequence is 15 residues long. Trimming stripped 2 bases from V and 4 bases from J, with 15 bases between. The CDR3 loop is CAISEGQGITYEQYF. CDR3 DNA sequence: TGTGCCATCAGTGAGGGCCAGGGGATCACATACGAGCAGTACTTC.

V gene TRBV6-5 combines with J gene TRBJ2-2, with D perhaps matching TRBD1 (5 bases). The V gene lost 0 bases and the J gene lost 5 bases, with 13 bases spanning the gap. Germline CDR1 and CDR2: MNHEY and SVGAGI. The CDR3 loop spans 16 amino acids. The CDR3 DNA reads TGTGCCAGCAGTTACTCCCTAGGGGCCGGGACCGGGGAGCTGTTTTTT. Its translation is CASSYSLGAGTGELFF.